These 26 T cell receptor beta chains share one sample of origin, sequenced in a study of blood T cell repertoires in COVID-19. TCRdb's copy holds only in-frame clones and misses some; the assay was immunoSEQ multiplex PCR. The repertoire holds some 320,000 clones, with over 90% as singletons. The specimen sequenced was PBMCs or T cells enriched from blood (not recorded which). The receptors were gathered from a woman aged 25 to 39 who had been exposed to COVID-19.

This sequence joins TRBV7-3 and TRBJ1-1; possible D gene TRBD1, 5 bases. CDR3 length equals 16 residues. Trimming removed 5 bases at V and 3 bases at J, with 19 bases between. Germline-derived CDR1 and CDR2 are SGHTA and FQGTGA. CDR3 nucleotide sequence: TGTGCCAGCAGCCCCCTTGGCAGGGTTGGGGACACTGAAGCTTTCTTT. It is translated as CASSPLGRVGDTEAFF.

This clone was observed a handful of times. The chain joins TRBV6-5 to TRBJ1-2; 8 bases map to TRBD1. The CDR3 loop spans 12 amino acids. After removal of 6 bases from V and 7 bases from J, the junction contained 4 bases not matched to a gene. Germline CDR1 is MNHEY and CDR2 is SVGAGI. The CDR3 reads CASSRTGLGYTF. The CDR3 DNA follows: TGTGCCAGCAGCCGGACAGGGCTTGGCTACACCTTC.

V usage is TRBV30 and J usage is TRBJ1-3; TRBD1 agrees at 9 bases. The CDR3 has 15 residues. Per germline, CDR1 GTSNPN and CDR2 SVGIG (reference sequence). The V gene end was trimmed by 4 bases and the J gene end by 4 bases; junction bases not matched to a gene: 8. The CDR3 reads CAWTPGTGSGNTIYF. CDR3 nucleotide sequence: TGTGCCTGGACACCGGGGACAGGGTCAGGAAACACCATATATTTT.

Concerning this clone itself: In this CDR3 the conserved last residue, phenylalanine or tryptophan, is missing, so a read error is likely. The DNA is omitted, as the CDR3 cannot be located on it reliably, and the CDR3 follows TCRdb's listing. The chain has TRBV6-1 and TRBJ2-7; TRBD2 reflects the table's D call only, with no check against the DNA. Germline CDR1 is MNHNS and CDR2 is SASEGT. The CDR3 spans 14 amino acids, including both terminal residues. The CDR3: CASSEGASGGAFGI.

This chain connects TRBV12-5 to TRBJ1-4; TRBD1 is a possible D gene (6 bases). CDR1 is LGHNT, CDR2 FRNRAP, per germline. V dropped 0 bases and J dropped 6 bases, with 17 bases sitting between them. This CDR3 region has 17 residues. The CDR3 loop reads CASGLVHREGQYEKLFF. The CDR3 bases are TGTGCTAGTGGTTTGGTACACCGGGAGGGACAATATGAAAAACTGTTTTTT.

V is TRBV7-9 and J is TRBJ2-7, with D unclear. The germline V gene encodes CDR1 SEHNR and CDR2 FQNEAQ (reference sequence). The V gene lost 5 bases and the J gene lost 3 bases, with 14 bases spanning the gap. This CDR3 comprises 14 residues. CDR3 sequence: CASSRSPNHYEQYF. In DNA, the CDR3 is TGTGCCAGCAGCCGTAGCCCCAACCACTACGAGCAGTACTTC.

This chain uses TRBV5-1 with TRBJ2-7; D perhaps matches TRBD2 (5 bases). Germline V gives CDR1 SGHRS, CDR2 YFSETQ. V was trimmed by 0 bases and J by 4 bases, leaving 11 bases between them. This CDR3 comprises 14 residues. CDR3 bases: TGCGCCAGCAGCTTGGCTGGGGAGACTTACGAGCAGTACTTC. This encodes CASSLAGETYEQYF.

The chain combines TRBV7-2 with TRBJ2-1; 7 positions agree with TRBD2. Per the germline V gene, CDR1 is SGHTA and CDR2 is FQGNSA. The J segment lost 8 bases and the V segment lost 4 bases, leaving 2 bases of the junction unmatched. The CDR3 spans 12 residues. The CDR3 loop is CASSWLADEQFF. The CDR3 coding sequence is TGTGCCAGCAGCTGGCTAGCGGATGAGCAGTTCTTC. Full variable domain (missing parts from reference TRBV7-2 and TRBJ2-1): GAGVSQSPSNKVTEKGKDVELRCDPISGHTALYWYRQSLGQGLEFLIYFQGNSAPDKSGLPSDRFSAERTGGSVSTLTIQRTQQEDSAVYLCASSWLADEQFFGPGTRLTVL.

V gene TRBV7-2 combines with J gene TRBJ2-2; tentative D call: TRBD1 (6 bases). V lost 3 bases and J lost 15, with 17 bases in between. Germline assignment: CDR1 SGHTA and CDR2 FQGNSA. The CDR3 consists of 13 residues. The CDR3 sequence: CASSFTVQGQMFF. The CDR3 nucleotides are TGTGCCAGCAGCTTCACGGTACAGGGTCAGATGTTTTTT.

The chain uses TRBV10-3 and TRBJ2-3; possible D gene TRBD2, 6 bases. The CDR3 loop spans 15 amino acids. Trimming pared 1 base from V and 1 base from J, leaving 9 bases between. Germline lookup yields CDR1 ENHRY and CDR2 SYGVKD. The CDR3 DNA reads as TGTGCCATCAGTGAGTGGGAGGATGGCACAGATACGCAGTATTTT. Translation: CAISEWEDGTDTQYF.

The J gene is TRBJ1-6, the V gene TRBV5-1; D is unclear. Germline assignment: CDR1 SGHRS and CDR2 YFSETQ. Trimming removed 0 bases from V and 4 bases from J, with 11 bases in between. This CDR3 is 16 amino acids long. In DNA form, the CDR3 reads TGCGCCAGCAGCTTGGAACAGCCCCATTATAATTCACCCCTCCACTTT. This translates into CASSLEQPHYNSPLHF. The full variable domain, its missing parts supplied by reference TRBV5-1 and TRBJ1-6, is KAGVTQTPRYLIKTRGQQVTLSCSPISGHRSVSWYQQTPGQGLQFLFEYFSETQRNKGNFPGRFSGRQFSNSRSEMNVSTLELGDSALYLCASSLEQPHYNSPLHFGNGTRLTVT.

The V call is TRBV7-2, the J call TRBJ1-2; D remains unclear. The CDR3 consists of 13 residues. Germline V lookup: CDR1 SGHTA, CDR2 FQGNSA. The ends were cut back, 3 bases at V and 3 bases at J, with 8 bases in the middle. The CDR3 loop reads CASSLNSYYGYTF. Here the CDR3 DNA reads TGTGCCAGCAGCTTGAACAGCTACTATGGCTACACCTTC.

A note on this clone: Different DNA sequences within this sample yield the same CDR3. The V and J genes are TRBV19 and TRBJ2-7; 10 bases align to TRBD1. This CDR3 has 15 residues. Trimming at V came to 5 bases and at J to 1 base, leaving 5 bases not matched to a gene. Germline CDR1 reads LNHDA; CDR2 reads SQIVND (reference sequence). The CDR3 DNA follows: TGTGCCAGTAGTCCGGGACAGGGGCCATCCTACGAGCAGTACTTC. Its translation: CASSPGQGPSYEQYF.

The genes are TRBV4-1 and TRBJ1-5; D uncertain. The CDR3 is made up of 17 amino acids. V lost 5 bases and J lost 0, with 17 bases in between. CDR1 is MGHRA and CDR2 is YSYEKL in the germline V gene. The CDR3 sequence: CASSSGGNTYSNQPQHF. The CDR3, as DNA: TGCGCCAGCAGCTCAGGAGGGAACACATATAGCAATCAGCCCCAGCATTTT.

The DNA of the CDR3 is TGCGCCAGCAGCTTGAGTCCCGGGACAGGGGGCCGTGGCTACACCTTC. Protein: CASSLSPGTGGRGYTF. The chain joins TRBV5-1 to TRBJ1-2, with 12 bases aligning to TRBD1. This CDR3 contains 16 residues. Germline-derived CDR1 and CDR2 are SGHRS and YFSETQ. Trimming at V came to 1 base and at J to 7 bases, leaving 8 bases not matched to a gene.

The genes are TRBV5-1 and TRBJ2-1; the match to TRBD1 covers 7 bases. The V gene end was trimmed by 3 bases and the J gene end by 6 bases; junction bases not matched to a gene: 12. This CDR3 spans 16 amino acids. The germline CDR1 and CDR2 sequences are SGHRS and YFSETQ. The CDR3 nucleotides read TGCGCCAGCAGCTCCACAACCGCGGACAGGCCCAATGAGCAGTTCTTC. Translated, it gives CASSSTTADRPNEQFF.

The rearrangement links TRBV18 to TRBJ2-5, with 9 nucleotides matching TRBD1. Germline V gene lookup returns CDR1 KGHSH and CDR2 LQKENI. The J segment lost 5 bases and the V segment lost 3 bases, leaving 10 bases of the junction unmatched. The CDR3 loop spans 16 amino acids. The CDR3 region has the DNA TGTGCCAGCTCACCGGTCCGGGACAGGGTATCGGAGACCCAGTACTTC. Translated, it gives CASSPVRDRVSETQYF. The full variable domain, its missing parts supplied by reference TRBV18 and TRBJ2-5, is NAGVMQNPRHLVRRRGQEARLRCSPMKGHSHVYWYRQLPEEGLKFMVYLQKENIIDESGMPKERFSAEFPKEGPSILRIQQVVRGDSAAYFCASSPVRDRVSETQYFGPGTRLLVL.

The V and J genes are TRBV6-5 and TRBJ2-5; tentatively, D is TRBD1 (6 bases). V lost 5 bases and J 4 bases, leaving 11 bases between the germline ends. This CDR3 contains 13 residues. Germline CDR1 and CDR2: MNHEY and SVGAGI. CDR3 loop: CASSPQGRETQYF. DNA for the CDR3: TGTGCCAGCAGTCCACAGGGAAGAGAGACCCAGTACTTC.

The table lists this clone with a few counts. The same CDR3 arises from other DNA sequences in this sample as well. The chain links TRBV25-1 to TRBJ1-2; D not resolved. V was clipped by 4 bases and J by 0 bases, with 3 bases between them. In germline, CDR1 is MGHDK, CDR2 SYGVNS. This CDR3 comprises 12 residues. The CDR3 loop reads CASSAANYGYTF. CDR3 DNA sequence: TGTGCCAGCAGTGCCGCTAACTATGGCTACACCTTC.

The V and J genes are TRBV7-2 and TRBJ1-1, with 7 bases aligning to TRBD1. This CDR3 spans 17 amino acids. Trimming cost V 4 bases and J 0 bases; bases outside gene matches: 11. CDR1 and CDR2 (germline): SGHTA, FQGNSA. The CDR3 here is CASSSAPGQIMNTEAFF. Here the CDR3 DNA reads TGTGCCAGCAGCTCTGCACCGGGACAGATTATGAACACTGAAGCTTTCTTT.

With respect to this clone: Other DNA sequences of this sample code for an identical CDR3. The gene calls are TRBV7-9 and TRBJ1-2; weak D call: TRBD1 (5 bases). The CDR3 sequence is 14 residues long. CDR1 SEHNR and CDR2 FQNEAQ come from the germline V gene (reference sequence). V was pared by 2 bases and J by 3 bases, with 10 bases between. For the CDR3, the DNA is TGTGCCAGCAGCTTACGTGGGGCTGACTATGGCTACACCTTC. It translates to CASSLRGADYGYTF.

This clone has only a few counts. The chain uses TRBV19 and TRBJ1-1; D unresolved. V lost 7 bases, J lost 5 bases, and 17 bases lay in between. This CDR3 has 14 residues. Looked up from germline, CDR1 is LNHDA and CDR2 is SQIVND (reference sequence). CDR3 sequence (DNA): TGTGCCAGTAAGGGTCCCGGGGATGGGACTGAAGCTTTCTTT. Protein product: CASKGPGDGTEAFF. Full variable domain (remainder filled in from reference TRBV19 and TRBJ1-1): DGGITQSPKYLFRKEGQNVTLSCEQNLNHDAMYWYRQDPGQGLRLIYYSQIVNDFQKGDIAEGYSVSREKKESFPLTVTSAQKNPTAFYLCASKGPGDGTEAFFGQGTRLTVV.

With regard to this clone: The sample has other DNA sequences that encode this CDR3 too. The chain links TRBV5-8 to TRBJ2-5, with 15 bases lining up with TRBD2. CDR1 is SGHTS, CDR2 YDEGEE, per germline. The CDR3 loop spans 16 amino acids. V dropped 4 bases and J dropped 4; count of bases not matched to a gene: 5. CDR3 sequence reads: CASSSGLAGGAETQYF. The CDR3 nucleotides read TGTGCCAGCAGCAGCGGACTAGCGGGGGGGGCAGAGACCCAGTACTTC.

This chain links TRBV2 with TRBJ1-5; D possibly corresponds to TRBD1 (6 bases). V dropped 6 bases and J dropped 5 bases, with 11 bases sitting between them. The CDR3 extends over 13 amino acids. The germline V gene has CDR1 SNHLY and CDR2 FYNNEI. The DNA of the CDR3 is TGTGCCAGCAGCGAATACAGGGATCAGCCCCAGCATTTT. As protein: CASSEYRDQPQHF.

The V gene is TRBV9, the J gene TRBJ1-1, with D uncertain. The CDR3 is made up of 12 amino acids. The germline V gene encodes CDR1 SGDLS and CDR2 YYNGEE. The V end lost 3 bases, the J end lost 5 bases, and 8 bases lay between the germline ends. DNA for the CDR3: TGTGCCAGCAGCGCCGACGGGACTGAAGCTTTCTTT. Translated, it gives CASSADGTEAFF.

The chain uses TRBV6-1 and TRBJ2-2, with 9 bases aligning to TRBD1. Per germline, CDR1 MNHNS and CDR2 SASEGT. V gave up 2 bases and J gave up 6 bases; unmatched junction bases: 4. The CDR3 runs 15 residues. The CDR3 here is CASSEPGQGPGELFF. As DNA, the CDR3 is TGTGCCAGCAGTGAACCGGGACAGGGACCCGGGGAGCTGTTTTTT.